This TCR beta chain was profiled in a study of cytomegalovirus exposure and HLA in healthy donors. Whole-study findings and limits: In an earlier analysis, in some 540 donors, most V segments appeared productive either ~87% or ~30% of the time.

60 Vbeta and 13 Jbeta primers were used in PCR. This table comes from immunoSEQ multiplex PCR, and its TCRdb copy is limited to in-frame clones, with some not included. The sample includes roughly 96,000 clones, 65% to 85% seen only once; the top ten take roughly 3.2%. Concerning this clone itself: Its antigen is unidentified.

This CDR3 region has 17 residues. In germline, CDR1 is SGHTA, CDR2 FQGNSA. The V end was cut by 3 bases, the J end by 3 bases, with 19 bases between. The clonotype originates from a female donor in good health and CMV-seropositive. The specimen sequenced was PBMCs. V is TRBV7-2 and J is TRBJ2-3; TRBD2 might be the D (5 bases). CDR3 DNA sequence: TGTGCCAGCAGCTTGGCCCGAGGGCTGGGAAGGACAGATACGCAGTATTTT. Its translation: CASSLARGLGRTDTQYF.